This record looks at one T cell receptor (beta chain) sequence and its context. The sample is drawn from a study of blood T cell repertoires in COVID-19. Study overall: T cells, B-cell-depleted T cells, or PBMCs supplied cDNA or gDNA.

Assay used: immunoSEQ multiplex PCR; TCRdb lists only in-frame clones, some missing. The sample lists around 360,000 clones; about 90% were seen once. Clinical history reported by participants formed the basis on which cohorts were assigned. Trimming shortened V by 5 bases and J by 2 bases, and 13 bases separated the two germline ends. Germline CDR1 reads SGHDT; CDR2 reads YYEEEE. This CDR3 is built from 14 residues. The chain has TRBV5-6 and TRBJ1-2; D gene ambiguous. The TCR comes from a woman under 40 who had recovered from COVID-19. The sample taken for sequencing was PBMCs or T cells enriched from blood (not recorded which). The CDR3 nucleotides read TGTGCCAGCAGAGAATCAGGAGGGAACTATGGCTACACCTTC. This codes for CASRESGGNYGYTF.